Shown below are 22 T cell receptor beta chains from a single sample sequenced in a study of radiation and T cells in renal cell carcinoma. Stated time point: blood 4 weeks post-SBRT, at nephrectomy. Treatment: 15 Gy SBRT to primary tumor, nephrectomy 4 weeks later. The assay was immunoSEQ multiplex PCR, and TCRdb's table has in-frame clones only and misses some. The data contain about 62,000 clones, around 80% of them singletons. The sample was blood, taken from a patient whose treatment included radiotherapy and nephrectomy. These receptors all stem from a man aged 60 to 75 with renal cell carcinoma.

The gene calls are TRBV5-1 and TRBJ1-1, with TRBD1 matching 8 bases. The CDR3 sequence is 14 residues long. The germline CDR1 and CDR2 sequences are SGHRS and YFSETQ. J was trimmed by 5 bases and V by 6 bases; bases with no gene match: 9. The CDR3 spells CASTGDRGVTEAFF. As DNA, the CDR3 is TGCGCCAGCACCGGCGACAGGGGCGTTACTGAAGCTTTCTTT.

This chain connects TRBV18 to TRBJ2-3; no firm D call. The CDR3 has 14 amino acids. The ends were cut back, 3 bases at V and 0 bases at J, with 7 bases in the middle. Looked up from germline, CDR1 is KGHSH and CDR2 is LQKENI. For the CDR3, the DNA is TGTGCCAGCTCACCCACGACTAGCACAGATACGCAGTATTTT. Amino acids: CASSPTTSTDTQYF.

This chain links TRBV19 with TRBJ2-1, with D unresolved. The CDR3 spans 11 residues. The germline V and J ends were trimmed by 4 bases and 4 bases, with 2 bases remaining between them. Germline values: CDR1 LNHDA, CDR2 SQIVND (reference sequence). Here the CDR3 reads CASSTYNEQFF. As DNA, the CDR3 is TGTGCCAGTAGTACATACAATGAGCAGTTCTTC. Drawing the rest from reference TRBV19 and TRBJ2-1, the complete variable domain is DGGITQSPKYLFRKEGQNVTLSCEQNLNHDAMYWYRQDPGQGLRLIYYSQIVNDFQKGDIAEGYSVSREKKESFPLTVTSAQKNPTAFYLCASSTYNEQFFGPGTRLTVL.

V usage is TRBV10-1 and J usage is TRBJ1-1; D unresolved. CDR1 and CDR2 (germline): WNHNN, SYGVQD (reference sequence). V lost 1 base, J lost 12 bases, and 15 bases lay in between. This CDR3 has 13 amino acids. CDR3 protein: CASSEFGRELSFF. For the CDR3, the DNA is TGCGCCAGCAGTGAGTTCGGGAGGGAGCTTTCTTTCTTT.

The chain joins TRBV4-1 to TRBJ2-5, with a tentative D call TRBD1 (6 bases). V dropped 1 base and J dropped 5 bases, with 17 bases sitting between them. Germline CDR1 and CDR2: MGHRA and YSYEKL. The length of the CDR3 is 16 residues. The CDR3 region is CASSQGSTGSLETQYF. Here the CDR3 DNA reads TGCGCCAGCAGCCAAGGATCAACAGGGAGTCTGGAGACCCAGTACTTC.

Only one count was recorded for this clone. J is TRBJ2-3 and V is TRBV6-5, with D possibly being TRBD2 (6 bases). Germline CDR1 and CDR2: MNHEY and SVGAGI. The CDR3 has 13 amino acids. Trimming took 10 bases from V and 6 from J, leaving 17 bases between them. The CDR3 loop reads CATTGTGRDTQYF. The CDR3 region has the DNA TGTGCCACCACCGGGACTGGACGGGATACGCAGTATTTT.

CDR3 nucleotide sequence: TGTGCCAGCTCACGGGACAGGGTTGGCACAGATACGCAGTATTTT. As protein: CASSRDRVGTDTQYF. V and J are TRBV18 and TRBJ2-3; 9 nucleotides match TRBD1. CDR1 is KGHSH and CDR2 is LQKENI in the germline V gene. The J segment lost 1 base and the V segment lost 4 bases, leaving 3 bases of the junction unmatched. This CDR3 spans 15 amino acids.

This clone was counted between two and nine times. The chain uses TRBV9 and TRBJ1-5; D unresolved. Per germline, CDR1 SGDLS and CDR2 YYNGEE. The CDR3 is made up of 15 amino acids. Trimming took 5 bases from V and 4 from J, leaving 16 bases between them. The CDR3 sequence is CASRIGQEGNQPQHF. The CDR3 DNA reads as TGTGCCAGCAGGATAGGGCAAGAGGGTAATCAGCCCCAGCATTTT.

This rearrangement joins TRBV6-6 to TRBJ1-5, with TRBD1 identical over 8 bases. With 6 bases clipped from V and 6 bases from J, the junction kept 7 bases outside the gene matches. CDR1 and CDR2 (germline): MNHNY, SVGAGI (reference sequence). The CDR3 length is 14 residues. This CDR3 reads CASRDTGGRQPQHF. CDR3 DNA sequence: TGTGCCAGCAGGGACACAGGGGGTCGTCAGCCCCAGCATTTT.

The CDR3 is CAISEGRLATNEKLFF. The CDR3 DNA sequence: TGTGCCATCAGTGAAGGACGTCTTGCAACTAATGAAAAACTGTTTTTT. The chain uses TRBV10-3 and TRBJ1-4, with D unresolved. Germline V gene lookup returns CDR1 ENHRY and CDR2 SYGVKD. The CDR3 spans 16 residues. The V end lost 3 bases, the J end lost 0 bases, and 11 bases lay between the germline ends.

This clone was counted once. The chain has TRBV30 and TRBJ2-7, with D hard to call. CDR1 and CDR2 (germline): GTSNPN, SVGIG (reference sequence). CDR3 length equals 12 residues. V lost 3 bases and J lost 0, with 6 bases in between. The CDR3 region is CAWSASSYEQYF. CDR3 sequence (DNA): TGTGCCTGGAGCGCCTCCTCCTACGAGCAGTACTTC.

The rearrangement joins TRBV14 to TRBJ1-1, with D unresolved. This CDR3 is 14 amino acids long. V gave up 3 bases and J gave up 4 bases, with 12 bases separating them. Germline values: CDR1 SGHDN, CDR2 FVKESK. The CDR3 loop reads CASSHPSRSTEAFF. CDR3 coding DNA: TGTGCCAGCAGCCACCCTTCAAGGTCCACTGAAGCTTTCTTT.

The chain recombines TRBV27 with TRBJ2-1, with 8 bases lining up with TRBD1. V dropped 4 bases and J dropped 2; count of bases not matched to a gene: 4. This CDR3 contains 15 residues. Germline V gene lookup returns CDR1 MNHEY and CDR2 SMNVEV (reference sequence). The CDR3 coding sequence is TGTGCCAGCAGTTCCCGGACAGGGACCTACAATGAGCAGTTCTTC. Amino acid sequence: CASSSRTGTYNEQFF.

For the CDR3, the DNA is TGTGCCACCAGCAGAAACACAGGGGATGGCTACACCTTC. Translating it yields CATSRNTGDGYTF. The V call is TRBV15, the J call TRBJ1-2; 7 positions agree with TRBD1. This CDR3 is built from 13 residues. The V gene end was trimmed by 2 bases and the J gene end by 6 bases; junction bases not matched to a gene: 3. CDR1 is LNHNV and CDR2 is YYDKDF in the germline V gene (reference sequence).

The J gene is TRBJ1-1, the V gene TRBV10-3; the match to TRBD1 covers 10 bases. The V segment lost 7 bases and the J segment 6 bases; nucleotides outside the gene matches: 5. The length of the CDR3 is 13 residues. Germline CDR1 ENHRY, CDR2 SYGVKD. CDR3 DNA sequence: TGTGCCATCAAAGACAGGGGGCAGGCTGAAGCTTTCTTT. Encoded protein: CAIKDRGQAEAFF.

V usage is TRBV5-1 and J usage is TRBJ1-1, with 9 positions matching TRBD1. J lost 2 bases, V lost 4 bases, and 3 bases had no gene match. Germline lookup yields CDR1 SGHRS and CDR2 YFSETQ. The length of the CDR3 is 14 residues. The CDR3: CASSQQGANTEAFF. DNA for the CDR3: TGCGCCAGCAGCCAACAGGGGGCCAACACTGAAGCTTTCTTT.

In this sample, this clone turned up a few times. This chain connects TRBV7-6 to TRBJ2-3; 11 nucleotides match TRBD2. The germline CDR1 and CDR2 sequences are SGHVS and FNYEAQ. The CDR3 spans 15 residues. V gave up 3 bases and J gave up 4 bases; unmatched junction bases: 3. The DNA of the CDR3 is TGTGCCAGCAGCTTCGCTAGCGGGGGGCCAGATACGCAGTATTTT. Residues: CASSFASGGPDTQYF.

This sequence joins TRBV6-1 and TRBJ2-7, with no clear D. CDR3 length: 11 amino acids. Germline values: CDR1 MNHNS, CDR2 SASEGT. V lost 0 bases, J lost 9 bases, and 6 bases lay in between. The CDR3: CASSEALLQYF. The DNA for the CDR3 is TGTGCCAGCAGTGAAGCACTTTTGCAGTACTTC.

J is TRBJ2-2 and V is TRBV19; D is perhaps TRBD2 (6 bases). CDR3 length: 15 amino acids. V gave up 0 bases and J gave up 4 bases, with 9 bases separating them. CDR1 is LNHDA and CDR2 is SQIVND in the germline V gene (reference sequence). The CDR3 coding sequence is TGTGCCAGTAGTATAGATCAGGGAGGCACCGGGGAGCTGTTTTTT. Encoded protein: CASSIDQGGTGELFF.

As to this clone: Mismatch with germline at one junction end may stem from a read error. The CDR3 protein is CGVLPTSGYNEQFF. The CDR3 DNA sequence: TGCGGCGTCTTACCGACTAGCGGCTACAATGAGCAGTTCTTC. The V and J genes are TRBV29-1 and TRBJ2-1; 9 bases align to TRBD2. This CDR3 has 14 amino acids. Germline V gene sequence: CDR1 SQVTM, CDR2 ANQGSEA.

The chain employs TRBV6-6 and TRBJ2-3; TRBD2 matches 10 bases. The V and J ends lost 2 bases and 8 bases, in that order; junction bases with no gene match: 7. This CDR3 is built from 15 residues. CDR1 and CDR2 (germline): MNHNY, SVGAGI (reference sequence). CDR3 in amino acids: CASSYVLAGVVTQYF. Written as DNA, the CDR3 is TGTGCCAGCAGTTACGTTCTAGCGGGAGTGGTTACGCAGTATTTT.

Regarding this clone: A much larger clone is a single base away; this may be a read error. V is TRBV6-4 and J is TRBJ1-5; D is possibly TRBD1 (6 bases). Germline CDR1 is MRHNA and CDR2 is SNTAGT. The CDR3 totals 13 residues. V was pared by 0 bases and J by 10 bases, with 10 bases between. The CDR3, as DNA: TGTGCCAGCAGTGACTCTCGGGGACATCCCCAGCATTTT. The encoded protein is CASSDSRGHPQHF.